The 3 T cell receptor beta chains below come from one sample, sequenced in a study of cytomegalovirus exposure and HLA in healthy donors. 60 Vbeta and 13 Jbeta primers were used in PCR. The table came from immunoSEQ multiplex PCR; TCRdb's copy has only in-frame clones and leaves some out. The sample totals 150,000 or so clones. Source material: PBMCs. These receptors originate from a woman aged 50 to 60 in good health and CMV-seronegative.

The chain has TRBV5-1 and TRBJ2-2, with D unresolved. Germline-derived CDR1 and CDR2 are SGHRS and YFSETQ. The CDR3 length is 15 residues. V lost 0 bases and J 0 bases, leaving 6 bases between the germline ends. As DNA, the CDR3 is TGCGCCAGCAGCTTGGGCGGCGCGAACACCGGGGAGCTGTTTTTT. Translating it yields CASSLGGANTGELFF.

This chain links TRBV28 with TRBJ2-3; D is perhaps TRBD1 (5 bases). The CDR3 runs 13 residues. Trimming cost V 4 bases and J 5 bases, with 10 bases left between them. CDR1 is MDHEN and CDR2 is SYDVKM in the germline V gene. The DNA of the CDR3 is TGTGCCAGCAGTTCAGGGTTTGTAGATACGCAGTATTTT. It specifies CASSSGFVDTQYF. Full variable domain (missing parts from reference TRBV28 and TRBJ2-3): DVKVTQSSRYLVKRTGEKVFLECVQDMDHENMFWYRQDPGLGLRLIYFSYDVKMKEKGDIPEGYSVSREKKERFSLILESASTNQTSMYLCASSSGFVDTQYFGPGTRLTVL.

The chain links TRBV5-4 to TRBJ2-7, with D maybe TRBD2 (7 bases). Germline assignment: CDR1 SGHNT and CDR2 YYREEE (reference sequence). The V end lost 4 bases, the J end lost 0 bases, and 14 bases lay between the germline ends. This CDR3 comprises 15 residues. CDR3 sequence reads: CASSPLGGASYEQYF. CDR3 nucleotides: TGTGCCAGCAGCCCCTTGGGGGGGGCCTCCTACGAGCAGTACTTC.